The next 19 T cell receptor beta chains were all read from a single sample in a study of cytomegalovirus exposure and HLA in healthy donors. PCR involved 60 Vbeta and 13 Jbeta primers. Using immunoSEQ multiplex PCR, the repertoire was profiled, and TCRdb retains in-frame clones only, with some absent. The sample includes around 180,000 clones, more than 70% seen only once; the top ten take roughly 1.6%. The sequenced material came from PBMCs. The receptors come from a girl between 10 and 17 years old in good health and CMV-seronegative.

The rearrangement joins TRBV23-1 to TRBJ2-7; TRBD1 matches at 7 bases. TRBV23-1 is given ORF status, its function remaining uncertain. CDR3 size: 19 residues. V was pared by 7 bases and J by 2 bases, with 23 bases of the junction left unmatched. The chain's CDR3 is CASIQPWRTGESFTYEQYF. CDR3 DNA: TGCGCCAGCATCCAACCGTGGCGGACAGGCGAAAGTTTTACCTACGAGCAGTACTTC.

Of note for this clone: Other DNA sequences in the sample encode the same CDR3. The chain uses TRBV5-1 and TRBJ1-5; the D gene is possibly TRBD1 (6 bases). CDR3 length equals 15 residues. V dropped 4 bases and J dropped 0 bases, with 11 bases sitting between them. Germline V gives CDR1 SGHRS, CDR2 YFSETQ. This chain's CDR3 is CASSLGGYSNQPQHF. The DNA of the CDR3 is TGCGCCAGCAGCCTGGGGGGCTATAGCAATCAGCCCCAGCATTTT.

V is TRBV9 and J is TRBJ2-7; tentatively, D is TRBD2 (7 bases). V was trimmed by 3 bases and J by 4 bases, leaving 14 bases between them. CDR3 length: 14 amino acids. Germline V gives CDR1 SGDLS, CDR2 YYNGEE. CDR3 amino acids: CASSESGGDYEQYF. The CDR3, as DNA: TGTGCCAGCAGCGAGTCGGGGGGCGATTACGAGCAGTACTTC.

The chain has TRBV27 and TRBJ1-2, with 9 bases aligning to TRBD1. The J segment lost 7 bases and the V segment lost 5 bases, leaving 11 bases of the junction unmatched. The germline CDR1 and CDR2 sequences are MNHEY and SMNVEV (reference sequence). The CDR3 contains 15 residues. This CDR3 is CASSTVRDRVGGYTF. CDR3 DNA sequence: TGTGCCAGCAGTACCGTTCGGGACAGGGTTGGTGGCTACACCTTC.

This clone has a handful of counts. The chain couples TRBV10-3 to TRBJ1-2, with unresolved D. The CDR3 extends over 13 amino acids. Germline CDR1 and CDR2: ENHRY and SYGVKD. The V end lost 10 bases, the J end lost 2 bases, and 14 bases lay between the germline ends. Written as DNA, the CDR3 is TGTGCCACTCTGAAACAAGTAAACTATGGCTACACCTTC. This sequence encodes CATLKQVNYGYTF.

The chain carries TRBV2 and TRBJ1-2; 7 bases fit TRBD1. V lost 4 bases, J lost 7 bases, and 9 bases stayed unmatched. The CDR3 runs to 14 residues. Germline CDR1 is SNHLY and CDR2 is FYNNEI. CDR3 sequence: CASSGPGGVAGYTF. CDR3 nucleotides: TGTGCCAGCAGTGGGCCAGGGGGTGTGGCTGGCTACACCTTC.

The chain employs TRBV6-5 and TRBJ1-2; D is ambiguous. Germline V gene data show CDR1 as MNHEY and CDR2 as SVGAGI. Trimming stripped 6 bases from V and 4 bases from J, with 15 bases between. The CDR3 extends over 14 amino acids. CDR3 loop: CASRPAEGGYGYTF. In DNA form, the CDR3 reads TGTGCCAGCAGGCCGGCGGAGGGCGGCTATGGCTACACCTTC.

The rearrangement links TRBV5-3 to TRBJ2-2; D is ambiguous. TRBV5-3 is filed as an ORF, its function uncertain. The CDR3 spans 16 residues. Between the trimmed V and J ends, which lost 0 bases and 6 bases, there was a span of 15 bases. The CDR3 DNA follows: TGTGCCAGAAGCTTGGTGTTTAGATCGATCTCCGGGGAGCTGTTTTTT. The encoded protein is CARSLVFRSISGELFF.

V usage is TRBV7-9 and J usage is TRBJ2-2; weak D call: TRBD2 (6 bases). Germline V CDR1 and CDR2: SEHNR, FQNEAQ (reference sequence). V dropped 5 bases and J dropped 5 bases, with 15 bases sitting between them. The CDR3 is made up of 15 amino acids. This CDR3 is CASSPEWGETGELFF. The CDR3 DNA follows: TGTGCCAGCAGCCCCGAATGGGGGGAGACCGGGGAGCTGTTTTTT.

The chain is built from TRBV6-5 and TRBJ1-5; D may be TRBD1 (5 bases). The CDR3 is 14 residues long. Per the germline V gene, CDR1 is MNHEY and CDR2 is SVGAGI. The V end was cut by 4 bases, the J end by 5 bases, with 12 bases between. CDR3 coding DNA: TGTGCCAGCAGTTCTTCAGGGATGGATCAGCCCCAGCATTTT. Protein sequence: CASSSSGMDQPQHF.

The chain carries TRBV7-2 and TRBJ2-7; D might be TRBD1 (7 bases). There are 15 residues in the CDR3. CDR1 SGHTA and CDR2 FQGNSA come from the germline V gene. V gave up 5 bases and J gave up 6 bases, with 20 bases separating them. The CDR3 nucleotides read TGTGCCAGCAGCCCAGACGAGGGGGCGCGGGGCGAGCAGTACTTC. This gives the protein CASSPDEGARGEQYF. The full variable domain, completed using reference TRBV7-2 and TRBJ2-7, is GAGVSQSPSNKVTEKGKDVELRCDPISGHTALYWYRQSLGQGLEFLIYFQGNSAPDKSGLPSDRFSAERTGGSVSTLTIQRTQQEDSAVYLCASSPDEGARGEQYFGPGTRLTVT.

This clone turned up a few times. This sequence joins TRBV5-1 and TRBJ1-1; D gene uncertain. Germline CDR1 SGHRS, CDR2 YFSETQ. With 10 bases removed from V and 5 bases from J, the gap between germline ends came to 27 bases. The CDR3 spans 16 residues. The CDR3 DNA is TGCGCCTCTGCAATAGGGCTCATCATTGAGGGTACTGAAGCTTTCTTT. Protein: CASAIGLIIEGTEAFF.

The chain carries TRBV7-6 and TRBJ1-6; the D gene is possibly TRBD1 (6 bases). The CDR3 is made up of 15 amino acids. Germline loops: CDR1 SGHVS, CDR2 FNYEAQ. Between the trimmed V and J ends, which lost 4 bases and 8 bases, there was a span of 15 bases. The CDR3 reads CASSSGQMEDSPLHF. The DNA of the CDR3 is TGTGCCAGCAGCTCCGGACAGATGGAGGATTCACCCCTCCACTTT.

The CDR3 protein is CASSPSISGELFF. CDR3 bases: TGTGCCAGCAGCCCCTCTATCTCCGGGGAGCTGTTTTTT. The rearrangement links TRBV5-8 to TRBJ2-2, with D uncertain. V was cut by 4 bases and J by 6 bases, with 10 bases left in between. The germline gives CDR1 SGHTS, CDR2 YDEGEE. The CDR3 sequence is 13 residues long.

The V gene is TRBV28, the J gene TRBJ2-5; perhaps TRBD1 as D (5 bases). Germline V gene data show CDR1 as MDHEN and CDR2 as SYDVKM. The CDR3 length is 14 residues. V dropped 5 bases and J dropped 12 bases, with 22 bases sitting between them. CDR3 nucleotides: TGTGCCAGCAGTCATCAGGGCTCAAGGATGTATGAGTACTTC. It translates to CASSHQGSRMYEYF. The complete variable domain, with remaining parts taken from reference TRBV28 and TRBJ2-5, reads DVKVTQSSRYLVKRTGEKVFLECVQDMDHENMFWYRQDPGLGLRLIYFSYDVKMKEKGDIPEGYSVSREKKERFSLILESASTNQTSMYLCASSHQGSRMYEYFGPGTRLLVL.

V and J are TRBV12-5 and TRBJ1-1; D possibly corresponds to TRBD1 (6 bases). Trimming took off 6 bases at V and 3 bases at J, with 20 bases between the two ends. The CDR3 has 16 residues. CDR1 is LGHNT and CDR2 is FRNRAP in the germline V gene. This CDR3 reads CASGLITGTSHTEAFF. The CDR3 nucleotides read TGTGCTAGTGGCCTCATAACAGGGACGTCGCACACTGAAGCTTTCTTT.

This clone was counted a single time. The gene calls are TRBV7-9 and TRBJ2-1, with 8 positions matching TRBD1. V gave up 2 bases and J gave up 0 bases; unmatched junction bases: 3. The CDR3 spans 16 residues. Germline CDR1 is SEHNR and CDR2 is FQNEAQ (reference sequence). The CDR3 coding sequence is TGTGCCAGCAGCTTAATAGGACAGGGCTCCTACAATGAGCAGTTCTTC. Amino acids: CASSLIGQGSYNEQFF.

This clone showed up just a few times. This chain connects TRBV4-1 to TRBJ2-5, with D maybe TRBD1 (5 bases). Germline loops: CDR1 MGHRA, CDR2 YSYEKL. The CDR3 has 15 amino acids. V was cut by 0 bases and J by 5 bases, with 13 bases left in between. CDR3 DNA sequence: TGCGCCAGCAGCCAAGAGTGGCAGGGAAGGGAGACCCAGTACTTC. It specifies CASSQEWQGRETQYF.

The chain uses TRBV6-6 and TRBJ1-6; 7 bases map to TRBD1. The CDR3 extends over 15 amino acids. Germline V gene lookup returns CDR1 MNHNY and CDR2 SVGAGI (reference sequence). Germline trimming cut 5 bases from V and 3 bases from J; bases unmatched to any gene: 4. The CDR3 DNA reads TGTGCCAGCAGTCTACGGGACAGCTATAATTCACCCCTCCACTTT. Its protein is CASSLRDSYNSPLHF.